These 11 T cell receptor beta chains came from one sample sequenced in a study of T-cell memory formation after mild COVID-19. In TCRdb, the 5' RACE reads were re-called with MiXCR into one record per CDR3 protein. Of 35,000 to 45,000 distinct CDR3 sequences in the sample, approximately 7% were seen once. Sequencing input: PBMCs or a T cell subset sorted from them (not recorded which). The receptors were gathered from a man aged 18 to 30 who had mild COVID-19 (a few samples of this study predate the infection). Cell type and time point are not known.

This clonotype was observed a handful of times. The chain combines TRBV24-1 with TRBJ2-3, with no clear D. CDR3 length equals 13 residues. Per germline, CDR1 KGHDR and CDR2 SFDVKD. Deletions cut 3 bases from V and 4 bases from J, with 7 bases between. In DNA, the CDR3 is TGTGCCACCAGTGATGACGCCTCAGATACGCAGTATTTT. Translation gives CATSDDASDTQYF.

The rearrangement links TRBV7-2 to TRBJ2-3; 10 positions match TRBD2. Looked up from germline, CDR1 is SGHTA and CDR2 is FQGNSA. Trimming took 1 base from V and 6 from J; bases not matched to a gene: 4. This CDR3 spans 15 amino acids. CDR3 bases: TGTGCCAGCAGCTTAGAATCTAGCGGGGGCGATACGCAGTATTTT. This encodes CASSLESSGGDTQYF.

The chain joins TRBV7-2 to TRBJ2-7; D possibly corresponds to TRBD2 (6 bases). The CDR3 is made up of 14 amino acids. In germline, CDR1 is SGHTA, CDR2 FQGNSA. V lost 5 bases and J 3 bases, leaving 14 bases between the germline ends. The CDR3 nucleotides read TGTGCCAGCAGCCTTAGCGGCGACCTCTACGAGCAGTACTTC. Translation: CASSLSGDLYEQYF. Combining the CDR3 with reference TRBV7-2 and TRBJ2-7 gives the whole variable domain GAGVSQSPSNKVTEKGKDVELRCDPISGHTALYWYRQSLGQGLEFLIYFQGNSAPDKSGLPSDRFSAERTGGSVSTLTIQRTQQEDSAVYLCASSLSGDLYEQYFGPGTRLTVT.

The chain recombines TRBV5-1 with TRBJ1-2, with D perhaps matching TRBD1 (5 bases). V shed 4 bases and J shed 3 bases, with 19 bases lying between them. The CDR3 extends over 16 amino acids. Germline V gene lookup returns CDR1 SGHRS and CDR2 YFSETQ. For the CDR3, the DNA is TGCGCCAGCAGCAGGGAGCCCGGGACCCGGTACTATGGCTACACCTTC. This gives the protein CASSREPGTRYYGYTF.

This clonotype was seen a handful of times. This rearrangement joins TRBV5-1 to TRBJ2-1; 8 nucleotides align to TRBD1. Germline V gene sequence: CDR1 SGHRS, CDR2 YFSETQ. Unmatched junction bases numbered 13, after V lost 0 bases and J lost 5 bases. The length of the CDR3 is 18 residues. The CDR3 DNA reads as TGCGCCAGCAGCTTGGCCACGGGGCCGGGACAGGCGAACAATGAGCAGTTCTTC. Its protein product is CASSLATGPGQANNEQFF.

About this clonotype: The junction differs from germline at one of its ends, possibly a read error. The chain is built from TRBV9 and TRBJ2-3, with 9 bases aligning to TRBD2. Germline lookup yields CDR1 SGDLS and CDR2 YYNGEE. The CDR3 has 16 amino acids. The DNA of the CDR3 is TGTGCCAGCAGCGTGACGACTAGCGGAAGCACAGATACTCAGTATTTT. This codes for CASSVTTSGSTDTQYF.

This clonotype came up a few times. This chain uses TRBV5-1 with TRBJ2-2, with 8 bases that match TRBD1. Germline CDR1 and CDR2: SGHRS and YFSETQ. The trim removed 0 bases at V and 0 bases at J, leaving 1 base unmatched. The CDR3 runs to 16 residues. The CDR3 nucleotides read TGCGCCAGCAGCTTGGTGGACAGGGCGAACACCGGGGAGCTGTTTTTT. Translating it yields CASSLVDRANTGELFF.

The chain is built from TRBV5-1 and TRBJ2-5, with 7 bases matching TRBD1. The CDR3 covers 16 residues. CDR1 is SGHRS, CDR2 YFSETQ, per germline. The trim removed 0 bases at V and 0 bases at J, leaving 5 bases unmatched. This CDR3 reads CASSLGGQANQETQYF. As DNA, the CDR3 is TGCGCCAGCAGCTTGGGTGGACAGGCCAACCAAGAGACCCAGTACTTC.

In this sample, this clonotype turned up a few times. The J gene is TRBJ1-1, the V gene TRBV28, with 8 bases matching TRBD1. V lost 3 bases and J lost 1; bases outside the gene matches: 4. This CDR3 contains 15 residues. Germline V gene lookup returns CDR1 MDHEN and CDR2 SYDVKM. This CDR3 is CASSLGGTGNTEAFF. CDR3 DNA sequence: TGTGCCAGCAGTTTGGGCGGGACAGGGAACACTGAAGCTTTCTTT.

This clonotype came up many times. This rearrangement joins TRBV3-1 to TRBJ2-7; 11 nucleotides line up with TRBD1. The CDR3 totals 13 residues. Germline CDR1 LGHDT, CDR2 YNNKEL (reference sequence). V was clipped by 3 bases and J by 6 bases; unmatched bases: 1. CDR3 amino acids: CASSHGTGGEQYV. CDR3 DNA: TGTGCCAGCAGCCACGGGACAGGGGGCGAGCAGTACGTC.

This clonotype was counted only a few times. The chain couples TRBV5-5 to TRBJ2-6; 7 nucleotides line up with TRBD1. The CDR3 has 18 residues. J gave up 4 bases and V 2 bases, and 12 bases lay outside the gene matches. Per the germline V gene, CDR1 is SGHKS and CDR2 is YYEKEE (reference sequence). Here the CDR3 DNA reads TGTGCCAGCAGCTTCGCCGGGACAGCTTCCTCCGGGGCCAACGTCCTGACTTTC. Translated: CASSFAGTASSGANVLTF. Drawing the rest from reference TRBV5-5 and TRBJ2-6, the complete variable domain is DAGVTQSPTHLIKTRGQQVTLRCSPISGHKSVSWYQQVLGQGPQFIFQYYEKEERGRGNFPDRFSARQFPNYSSELNVNALLLGDSALYLCASSFAGTASSGANVLTFGAGSRLTVL.